The T cell receptor beta chain under discussion was sequenced for a study of T cells in Graves' hyperthyroidism and ophthalmopathy. CDR1 MNHNS and CDR2 SASEGT come from the germline V gene. The V and J ends lost 5 bases and 4 bases respectively, with 12 bases between them. CDR3 size: 14 residues. What was amplified from RNA transcripts were TCR beta CDR3 regions. The HTBI primer set was used in a first-round RT-PCR of the TCR CDR3. TCRdb reprocessed the multiplex PCR reads via MiXCR and lists one record per CDR3 protein. Found here are roughly 640,000 distinct CDR3 sequences, roughly a sixth of them singletons; the top ten hold more than 3%. In this sample, this clonotype turned up many times.

This sequence was found in a middle-aged woman with Graves' ophthalmopathy. This chain links TRBV6-1 with TRBJ2-1; tentatively, D is TRBD2 (6 bases). The specimen was blood. The CDR3 loop reads CASSRLDPYNEQFF. The CDR3 bases are TGTGCCAGCAGTCGACTAGACCCTTACAATGAGCAGTTCTTC.